These 3 T cell receptor beta chains came from one sample sequenced in a study of blood T cells in healthy people across ages. A sample-barcoded 5' primer and a J-beta primer mix were used in a second PCR of roughly 7 to 11 cycles. Via MiXCR, TCRdb re-called the 5' RACE reads, giving one row per CDR3 protein. The data show 600,000 or so distinct CDR3 sequences, less than 60% seen once. Sequenced: blood. The receptor source for this set is a man older than 75 in good health.

V gene TRBV25-1 combines with J gene TRBJ1-2; D call uncertain. The CDR3 has 13 residues. Germline assignment: CDR1 MGHDK and CDR2 SYGVNS. The V gene lost 2 bases and the J gene lost 7 bases, with 11 bases spanning the gap. CDR3 bases: TGTGCCAGCAGTGAAATAGGAGGTCGTGGCTACACCTTC. Translated: CASSEIGGRGYTF.

V usage is TRBV3-1 and J usage is TRBJ2-1; D call uncertain. The germline gives CDR1 LGHDT, CDR2 YNNKEL (reference sequence). The CDR3 runs 14 residues. Trimming stripped 4 bases from V and 3 bases from J, with 10 bases between. CDR3 bases: TGTGCCAGCAGCCCCCAAGGGTACTACAATGAGCAGTTCTTC. Translated: CASSPQGYYNEQFF.

The J gene is TRBJ2-6, the V gene TRBV3-1; TRBD2 matches 10 bases. The CDR3 is 17 residues long. Trimming took 6 bases from V and 0 from J; bases not matched to a gene: 5. Germline values: CDR1 LGHDT, CDR2 YNNKEL (reference sequence). CDR3 region: CASSRLAGNSGANVLTF. DNA of the CDR3: TGTGCCAGCAGTAGACTAGCGGGTAACTCTGGGGCCAACGTCCTGACTTTC.